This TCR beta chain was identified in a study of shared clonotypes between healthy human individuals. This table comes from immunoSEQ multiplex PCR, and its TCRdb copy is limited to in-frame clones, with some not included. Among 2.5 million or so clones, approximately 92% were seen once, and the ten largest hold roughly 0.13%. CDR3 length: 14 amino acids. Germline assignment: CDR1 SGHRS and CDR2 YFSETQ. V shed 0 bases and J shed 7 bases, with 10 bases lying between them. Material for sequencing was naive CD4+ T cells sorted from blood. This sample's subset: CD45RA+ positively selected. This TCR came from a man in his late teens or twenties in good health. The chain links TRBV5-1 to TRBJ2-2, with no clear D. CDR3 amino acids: CASSLGQVSGELFF. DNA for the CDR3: TGCGCCAGCAGCTTGGGGCAGGTTAGCGGGGAGCTGTTTTTT.